The clone carrying this T cell receptor beta chain was seen a single time. The protocol was immunoSEQ multiplex PCR, while the TCRdb copy is restricted to in-frame clones and leaves out a portion. The table lists 200,000 or so clones, about 86% of them singletons, with around 2.7% in the top ten. The data were obtained in a study of blood T cell repertoires in COVID-19. Study information: PBMCs, B-cell-depleted T cells, or T cells were the source of the cDNA or gDNA that made up the material.

CDR3 size: 18 residues. This chain uses TRBV21-1 with TRBJ2-7; no DNA check was done on the table's D call, TRBD2. TRBV21-1 has pseudogene status. The receptor was derived from a woman aged 25 to 45 who had recovered from COVID-19. Sequenced: peripheral blood. DNA of the CDR3: TGTGCCAGCAGCACCCCCTGTCGGCGGGAGGACGCGCCCTACGAGCAGTACTTC. Protein product: CASSTPCRREDAPYEQYF.